Listed below are T cell receptor beta chains from one sample, sequenced in a study of PD-1 blockade in classical Hodgkin lymphoma. Sequencing used immunoSEQ multiplex PCR; TCRdb keeps in-frame clones, though not all of them. The data hold about 150,000 clones, with approximately 80% observed a single time. The specimen comprised peripheral blood mononuclear cells (PBMCs), sampled before the second cycle of nivolumab. These receptors were collected from a human donor with classical Hodgkin lymphoma. Each CDR3 is given with its conserved first and last residue. The order of the fields is clone size, V gene, D gene, J gene, CDR3 DNA, CDR3 protein. D genes are given only for firm matches. Size tells how often a clone was seen (once, few, many) or the class of an expanded clone, and some rows leave it out.

clone_size: -; v_call: TRBV4-1; d_call: -; j_call: TRBJ2-5; cdr3_nt: TGCGCCAGCAGCCAATATTGGGGGGTTAGCCCCGGGATGGAGACCCAGTACTTC; cdr3_aa: CASSQYWGVSPGMETQYF
clone_size: -; v_call: TRBV2; d_call: TRBD1; j_call: TRBJ2-1; cdr3_nt: TGTGCCAGCAGAGCCGAGAGGACAGGCGAGCAGTTCTTC; cdr3_aa: CASRAERTGEQFF
clone_size: -; v_call: TRBV7-9; d_call: -; j_call: TRBJ1-2; cdr3_nt: TGTGCCAGCAGCCTCCAAGGACAGAACTATGGCTACACCTTC; cdr3_aa: CASSLQGQNYGYTF
clone_size: -; v_call: TRBV28; d_call: -; j_call: TRBJ1-2; cdr3_nt: TGTGCCAGCAGTTCAGGGGTGAACTATGGCTACACCTTC; cdr3_aa: CASSSGVNYGYTF
clone_size: -; v_call: TRBV19; d_call: -; j_call: TRBJ1-1; cdr3_nt: TGTGCCAGTAGTAAACCAGGGAGGAACACTGAAGCTTTCTTT; cdr3_aa: CASSKPGRNTEAFF
clone_size: -; v_call: TRBV5-1; d_call: -; j_call: TRBJ1-5; cdr3_nt: TGCGCCAGCAGCCCCACAGGGAGGGGGCAGCCCCAGCATTTT; cdr3_aa: CASSPTGRGQPQHF
clone_size: -; v_call: TRBV15; d_call: -; j_call: TRBJ2-3; cdr3_nt: TGTGCCACCAGCAGAGATCATCCCCCTGATACGCAGTATTTT; cdr3_aa: CATSRDHPPDTQYF
clone_size: -; v_call: TRBV4-1; d_call: TRBD1; j_call: TRBJ1-1; cdr3_nt: TGCGCCAGCAGCCAAGACCGTGACAGGGGAATCAACACTGAAGCTTTCTTT; cdr3_aa: CASSQDRDRGINTEAFF
clone_size: -; v_call: TRBV29-1; d_call: TRBD1; j_call: TRBJ2-3; cdr3_nt: TGCAGCGCAAAAACAGGGGGCACAGATACGCAGTATTTT; cdr3_aa: CSAKTGGTDTQYF
clone_size: -; v_call: TRBV5-6; d_call: -; j_call: TRBJ2-4; cdr3_nt: TGTGCCAGCAGCTTCTTAAGGGAAGGTAGAAACATTCAGTACTTC; cdr3_aa: CASSFLREGRNIQYF
clone_size: -; v_call: TRBV25-1; d_call: -; j_call: TRBJ1-5; cdr3_nt: TGTGCCAGCACTACCGGCAATCAGCCCCAGCATTTT; cdr3_aa: CASTTGNQPQHF
clone_size: -; v_call: TRBV19; d_call: TRBD1; j_call: TRBJ1-6; cdr3_nt: TGTGCCAGTAGTATAGCCCAGGGGGCCCATTCACCCCTCCACTTT; cdr3_aa: CASSIAQGAHSPLHF
clone_size: -; v_call: TRBV27; d_call: -; j_call: TRBJ1-2; cdr3_nt: TGTGCCAGCAGTCCCCTCGCCAGGGGCCGCTATGGCTACACCTTC; cdr3_aa: CASSPLARGRYGYTF
clone_size: once; v_call: TRBV29-1; d_call: TRBD1; j_call: TRBJ1-2; cdr3_nt: TGCAGCGTTGTGTCAGGGGGCTACGGCTACACCTTC; cdr3_aa: CSVVSGGYGYTF
clone_size: few; v_call: TRBV5-1; d_call: -; j_call: TRBJ2-7; cdr3_nt: TGCGCCAGCAGCTCCCACGGCAGGGATTACTACGAGCAGTACTTC; cdr3_aa: CASSSHGRDYYEQYF
clone_size: few; v_call: TRBV10-3; d_call: TRBD2; j_call: TRBJ2-7; cdr3_nt: TGTGCCATCAGAAATAGCGGGAGCCTTAAAAGCTACGAGCAGTACTTC; cdr3_aa: CAIRNSGSLKSYEQYF
clone_size: -; v_call: TRBV5-4; d_call: TRBD2; j_call: TRBJ2-3; cdr3_nt: TGTGCCAGCAGCGCTGGGGCTGGGCTAGCGGGTGCAGATACGCAGTATTTT; cdr3_aa: CASSAGAGLAGADTQYF
clone_size: -; v_call: TRBV6-1; d_call: TRBD1; j_call: TRBJ2-7; cdr3_nt: TGTGCCGGGACCCCAGGGGGAGACGAGCAGTACTTC; cdr3_aa: CAGTPGGDEQYF
clone_size: -; v_call: TRBV6-5; d_call: -; j_call: TRBJ1-3; cdr3_nt: TGTGCCAGCAGTTACTTCGGGGTCGGAAACACCATATATTTT; cdr3_aa: CASSYFGVGNTIYF
clone_size: -; v_call: TRBV9; d_call: -; j_call: TRBJ2-2; cdr3_nt: TGTGCCAGCAGCGCCCGGTTGTTGGGGAGAAACACCGGGGAGCTGTTTTTT; cdr3_aa: CASSARLLGRNTGELFF
clone_size: -; v_call: TRBV10-3; d_call: -; j_call: TRBJ1-1; cdr3_nt: TGTGCCATCAGGGGGCAGGGGCCCGGGGACACTGAAGCTTTCTTT; cdr3_aa: CAIRGQGPGDTEAFF
clone_size: -; v_call: TRBV28; d_call: TRBD2; j_call: TRBJ2-1; cdr3_nt: TGTGCCAGCAGTTTATCTAGCGGGAGGAATGAGCAGTTCTTC; cdr3_aa: CASSLSSGRNEQFF
clone_size: -; v_call: TRBV29-1; d_call: TRBD1; j_call: TRBJ2-7; cdr3_nt: TGCAGCGCCCTGTATTCCAACAGGGGCCTCTACGAGCAGTACTTC; cdr3_aa: CSALYSNRGLYEQYF
clone_size: -; v_call: TRBV6-5; d_call: -; j_call: TRBJ2-3; cdr3_nt: TGTGCAACGTCGGGGGATAGCACAGATACGCAGTATTTT; cdr3_aa: CATSGDSTDTQYF
clone_size: -; v_call: TRBV18; d_call: -; j_call: TRBJ2-5; cdr3_nt: TGTGCCAGCTCACCGGCGGGTATTCAGGAGACCCAGTACTTC; cdr3_aa: CASSPAGIQETQYF
clone_size: -; v_call: TRBV9; d_call: TRBD1; j_call: TRBJ1-2; cdr3_nt: TGTGCCAGCAGCGTTAGCGACAGGGGAAACTATGGCTACACCTTC; cdr3_aa: CASSVSDRGNYGYTF
clone_size: -; v_call: TRBV28; d_call: TRBD1; j_call: TRBJ1-2; cdr3_nt: TGTGCCAGCAGTTTATTGAGCGCAGGGGGAAACTATGGCTACACCTTC; cdr3_aa: CASSLLSAGGNYGYTF
clone_size: -; v_call: TRBV4-3; d_call: TRBD2; j_call: TRBJ2-1; cdr3_nt: TGCGCCAGCAGCCGCGGACTAGCGGGAGGGAGCTCCTACAATGAGCAGTTCTTC; cdr3_aa: CASSRGLAGGSSYNEQFF
clone_size: few; v_call: TRBV19; d_call: TRBD1; j_call: TRBJ2-7; cdr3_nt: TGTGCCAGTAGTATAGGACAGGGCCGCGAGCAGTACTTC; cdr3_aa: CASSIGQGREQYF
clone_size: -; v_call: TRBV7-3; d_call: -; j_call: TRBJ1-2; cdr3_nt: TGTGCCAGTAGCTTCTACGGGGGGCAGAGCTATGGCTACACCTTC; cdr3_aa: CASSFYGGQSYGYTF
clone_size: -; v_call: TRBV9; d_call: TRBD2; j_call: TRBJ2-5; cdr3_nt: TGTGCCAGCGAGATTGCCCCAGCGGGAGATTGGAAGACCCAGTACTTC; cdr3_aa: CASEIAPAGDWKTQYF
clone_size: -; v_call: TRBV11-2; d_call: TRBD2; j_call: TRBJ2-1; cdr3_nt: TGTGCCAGCAGCAGCGCGGGAGGCCATCAGTTCTTC; cdr3_aa: CASSSAGGHQFF
clone_size: -; v_call: TRBV6-6; d_call: -; j_call: TRBJ2-2; cdr3_nt: TGTGCCAGCAGTTACTTATCAGTGACAACCGGGGAGCTGTTTTTT; cdr3_aa: CASSYLSVTTGELFF
clone_size: -; v_call: TRBV5-3; d_call: -; j_call: TRBJ2-5; cdr3_nt: TGTGCCAGAAGCTTGCACAGATTAGAGTACCAAGAGACCCAGTACTTC; cdr3_aa: CARSLHRLEYQETQYF
clone_size: -; v_call: TRBV6-5; d_call: -; j_call: TRBJ1-4; cdr3_nt: TGTGCCAGCAAGATTGCAGGAACTAATGAAAAACTGTTTTTT; cdr3_aa: CASKIAGTNEKLFF
clone_size: -; v_call: TRBV5-1; d_call: -; j_call: TRBJ1-1; cdr3_nt: TGCGCCAGCAGCCTCGGACAGATGAACACTGAAGCTTTCTTT; cdr3_aa: CASSLGQMNTEAFF
clone_size: -; v_call: TRBV9; d_call: -; j_call: TRBJ2-1; cdr3_nt: TGTGCCAGCAGCCCCATCGGGACTGCCTCCTACAATGAGCAGTTCTTC; cdr3_aa: CASSPIGTASYNEQFF
clone_size: -; v_call: TRBV7-2; d_call: TRBD1; j_call: TRBJ1-1; cdr3_nt: TGTGCCAGCAGCTCAGGGGGGAACACTGAAGCTTTCTTT; cdr3_aa: CASSSGGNTEAFF
clone_size: -; v_call: TRBV7-2; d_call: -; j_call: TRBJ2-7; cdr3_nt: TGTGCCAGCAGCTTAGCGCTCGGAATCCACGAGCAGTACTTC; cdr3_aa: CASSLALGIHEQYF
clone_size: -; v_call: TRBV5-1; d_call: -; j_call: TRBJ1-1; cdr3_nt: TGCGCCAGCGGGGCAGGGGCGAACACTGAAGCTTTCTTT; cdr3_aa: CASGAGANTEAFF
clone_size: -; v_call: TRBV7-6; d_call: -; j_call: TRBJ2-5; cdr3_nt: TGTGCCAGCAGTTCCGTCGGGGAGACCCAGTACTTC; cdr3_aa: CASSSVGETQYF
clone_size: -; v_call: TRBV11-2; d_call: -; j_call: TRBJ2-7; cdr3_nt: TGTGCCAGCAGCTTAGGGGACCCCCTATCCTACGAGCAGTACTTC; cdr3_aa: CASSLGDPLSYEQYF
clone_size: -; v_call: TRBV11-3; d_call: TRBD1; j_call: TRBJ1-1; cdr3_nt: TGTGCCAGCAATTCCGACACAGGGGGCACTGAAGCTTTCTTT; cdr3_aa: CASNSDTGGTEAFF
clone_size: -; v_call: TRBV5-4; d_call: -; j_call: TRBJ1-1; cdr3_nt: TGTGCCAGCAGCTCGGGGGCGTGGGACACTGAAGCTTTCTTT; cdr3_aa: CASSSGAWDTEAFF
clone_size: -; v_call: TRBV13; d_call: -; j_call: TRBJ1-2; cdr3_nt: TGTGCCAGCAGCTTCACCGCCGGGTCCTATGGCTACACCTTC; cdr3_aa: CASSFTAGSYGYTF
clone_size: -; v_call: TRBV18; d_call: TRBD1; j_call: TRBJ1-2; cdr3_nt: TGTGCCAGCTCACCTTCCCTCGGACAGGAAATCTTTCGGGGCTATGGCTACACCTTC; cdr3_aa: CASSPSLGQEIFRGYGYTF
clone_size: few; v_call: TRBV6-5; d_call: -; j_call: TRBJ1-2; cdr3_nt: TGTGCCAGCAGTTACCTGGGGACGTCTGGCTATGGCTACACCTTC; cdr3_aa: CASSYLGTSGYGYTF
clone_size: -; v_call: TRBV7-8; d_call: TRBD2; j_call: TRBJ2-1; cdr3_nt: TGTGCCAGCAGCCGAATACGGACTAGCTCCTACAATGAGCAGTTCTTC; cdr3_aa: CASSRIRTSSYNEQFF
clone_size: -; v_call: TRBV4-2; d_call: TRBD1; j_call: TRBJ2-3; cdr3_nt: TGTGCCAGCAGCCAAGATCTCGGGACAGGGATCACAGATACGCAGTATTTT; cdr3_aa: CASSQDLGTGITDTQYF
clone_size: many; v_call: TRBV30; d_call: -; j_call: TRBJ2-2; cdr3_nt: TGTGCCTGGAGTGTATATCTCCCGGGGGCCACCGGGGAGCTGTTTTTT; cdr3_aa: CAWSVYLPGATGELFF
clone_size: many; v_call: TRBV7-9; d_call: TRBD2; j_call: TRBJ2-7; cdr3_nt: TGTGCCAGCAGCTTACGGGCGGGAGGGCCTTCCGAGCAGTACTTC; cdr3_aa: CASSLRAGGPSEQYF
clone_size: -; v_call: TRBV9; d_call: -; j_call: TRBJ2-5; cdr3_nt: TGTGCCAGCAGCGTAGCAAGGGGAAAGACCCAGTACTTC; cdr3_aa: CASSVARGKTQYF
clone_size: -; v_call: TRBV15; d_call: -; j_call: TRBJ2-1; cdr3_nt: TGTGCCACCAGCAGTGCCTCGTCGTGGGGGACTGACAATGAGCAGTTCTTC; cdr3_aa: CATSSASSWGTDNEQFF
clone_size: -; v_call: TRBV29-1; d_call: TRBD1; j_call: TRBJ2-7; cdr3_nt: TGCAGCGCTACAGGGGGCAGGTACGAGCAGTACTTC; cdr3_aa: CSATGGRYEQYF
clone_size: -; v_call: TRBV7-6; d_call: -; j_call: TRBJ2-7; cdr3_nt: TGTGCCAGCAGCAATCCCCAGGGGCCGCGGTCCTACGAGCAGTACTTC; cdr3_aa: CASSNPQGPRSYEQYF
clone_size: once; v_call: TRBV9; d_call: -; j_call: TRBJ1-1; cdr3_nt: TGTGCCAGCAGCGCGGGATTAGAGAACACTGAAGCTTTCTTT; cdr3_aa: CASSAGLENTEAFF
clone_size: -; v_call: TRBV5-1; d_call: -; j_call: TRBJ2-7; cdr3_nt: TGCGCCAGCAGCCCCGCACGACTGGACAACTACGAGCAGTACTTC; cdr3_aa: CASSPARLDNYEQYF
clone_size: once; v_call: TRBV5-6; d_call: TRBD1; j_call: TRBJ1-1; cdr3_nt: TGTGCCAGCAGCTTTACAGGGGGCACTGAAGCTTTCTTT; cdr3_aa: CASSFTGGTEAFF
clone_size: -; v_call: TRBV4-1; d_call: -; j_call: TRBJ2-7; cdr3_nt: TGCGCCAGCAGCCAAGATGTTGGGGTTGCAGACGAGCAGTACTTC; cdr3_aa: CASSQDVGVADEQYF
clone_size: -; v_call: TRBV7-2; d_call: -; j_call: TRBJ1-5; cdr3_nt: TGTGCCAGCAGCTTAGAGGGGGGTAGGGATCAGCCCCAGCATTTT; cdr3_aa: CASSLEGGRDQPQHF